Presented here are 29 T cell receptor beta chains from one specimen sequenced in a study of control samples from healthy donors and cancer patients. TCRdb's copy holds only in-frame clones and misses some; the assay was immunoSEQ multiplex PCR. The listing contains about 190,000 clones. Sequencing was carried out using blood. The receptors were gathered from a woman aged 25 to 39 in good health.

J is TRBJ1-1 and V is TRBV6-2 or TRBV6-3; the D is unclear. CDR3 length: 13 amino acids. V shed 3 bases and J shed 5 bases, with 10 bases lying between them. Germline assignment: CDR1 MNHEY and CDR2 SVGEGT. The DNA of the CDR3 is TGTGCCAGCAGTTATTCGGCGGGAACTGAAGCTTTCTTT. Encoded protein: CASSYSAGTEAFF.

The chain carries TRBV28 and TRBJ1-5; D is perhaps TRBD1 (5 bases). Germline V gene lookup returns CDR1 MDHEN and CDR2 SYDVKM. The CDR3 contains 16 residues. The germline V and J ends were trimmed by 5 bases and 0 bases, with 14 bases remaining between them. CDR3 in DNA: TGTGCCAGCAGTCCGATGGGACGGAATAGCAATCAGCCCCAGCATTTT. Translated, it gives CASSPMGRNSNQPQHF.

The J gene is TRBJ2-7, the V gene TRBV4-3; no clear D. Germline CDR1 LGHNA, CDR2 YSLEER. Deletions cut 0 bases from V and 3 bases from J, with 12 bases between. This CDR3 contains 15 residues. Written as DNA, the CDR3 is TGCGCCAGCAGCCAAGAGCTCAGCAGGTACTACGAGCAGTACTTC. Its translation: CASSQELSRYYEQYF.

This rearrangement joins TRBV7-9 to TRBJ1-3; D is ambiguous. The CDR3 consists of 16 residues. V was shortened by 1 base and J by 4 bases, with 14 bases between the two germline ends. Germline assignment: CDR1 SEHNR and CDR2 FQNEAQ (reference sequence). CDR3 coding DNA: TGTGCCAGCAGCTTAGTGCCACGGCGCTCGGGAAACACCATATATTTT. This codes for CASSLVPRRSGNTIYF.

Turning to this clone: One end of the junction does not line up with germline, which may come from a read error. This chain joins TRBV12-3 or TRBV12-4 and TRBJ2-7; a weak D match, TRBD1 (5 bases). This CDR3 region has 11 residues. CDR3 protein: CASSLRQSMHF. In nucleotides, the CDR3 is TGTGCCAGCAGTTTAAGACAGTCCATGCACTTC.

The chain links TRBV4-1 to TRBJ1-6, with unresolved D. The germline V and J ends were trimmed by 0 bases and 8 bases, with 8 bases remaining between them. CDR1 and CDR2 (germline): MGHRA, YSYEKL. The CDR3 length is 14 residues. The CDR3 nucleotides are TGCGCCAGCAGCCAAGACAGTGATCATTCACCCCTCCACTTT. This sequence encodes CASSQDSDHSPLHF.

This chain joins TRBV6-5 and TRBJ1-2; no clear D. CDR1 is MNHEY and CDR2 is SVGAGI in the germline V gene. Trimming shortened V by 0 bases and J by 1 base, and 12 bases separated the two germline ends. The length of the CDR3 is 16 residues. CDR3: CASSYSFSMINYGYTF. CDR3 DNA: TGTGCCAGCAGTTACTCTTTTTCCATGATTAACTATGGCTACACCTTC.

The gene calls are TRBV7-2 and TRBJ1-4; TRBD1 aligns across 7 bases. The germline V gene encodes CDR1 SGHTA and CDR2 FQGNSA. V was pared by 3 bases and J by 8 bases, with 9 bases of the junction left unmatched. This CDR3 region has 15 residues. CDR3 sequence (DNA): TGTGCCAGCAGCTTCCTACAGGGGACGAGGGAAAAACTGTTTTTT. It encodes CASSFLQGTREKLFF. Full variable domain (missing parts from reference TRBV7-2 and TRBJ1-4): GAGVSQSPSNKVTEKGKDVELRCDPISGHTALYWYRQSLGQGLEFLIYFQGNSAPDKSGLPSDRFSAERTGGSVSTLTIQRTQQEDSAVYLCASSFLQGTREKLFFGSGTQLSVL.

The chain is built from TRBV6-6 and TRBJ1-4; 7 bases line up with TRBD1. The germline gives CDR1 MNHNY, CDR2 SVGAGI (reference sequence). The CDR3 length is 19 residues. Germline trimming cut 5 bases from V and 5 bases from J; bases unmatched to any gene: 20. The CDR3 loop is CASSRYKGQPLKLNEKLFF. CDR3 DNA sequence: TGTGCCAGCAGTCGATATAAGGGACAGCCTCTTAAATTAAATGAAAAACTGTTTTTT.

The genes are TRBV6-5 and TRBJ1-3; 7 bases are a match to TRBD1. J lost 3 bases, V lost 6 bases, and 2 bases had no gene match. The CDR3 has 13 residues. Germline CDR1 MNHEY, CDR2 SVGAGI. CDR3 DNA sequence: TGTGCCAGCAGCCGGACAGGTGGAAACACCATATATTTT. It is translated as CASSRTGGNTIYF.

J is TRBJ2-7 and V is TRBV24-1; 7 positions match TRBD1. V was pared by 5 bases and J by 4 bases, with 10 bases of the junction left unmatched. The CDR3 sequence is 15 residues long. Germline values: CDR1 KGHDR, CDR2 SFDVKD. CDR3: CATSGPGTVRYEQYF. For the CDR3, the DNA is TGTGCCACCAGTGGTCCCGGGACAGTCAGATACGAGCAGTACTTC.

The chain joins TRBV2 to TRBJ1-1; D is uncertain. V was shortened by 4 bases and J by 1 base, with 10 bases between the two germline ends. The CDR3 totals 14 residues. The germline gives CDR1 SNHLY, CDR2 FYNNEI. CDR3 coding DNA: TGTGCCAGCAGTGTATGGCAGAGGAACACTGAAGCTTTCTTT. Translated: CASSVWQRNTEAFF.

The chain uses TRBV29-1 and TRBJ1-3, with D hard to call. Trimming removed 6 bases at V and 0 bases at J, with 12 bases between. The CDR3 loop spans 14 amino acids. Looked up from germline, CDR1 is SQVTM and CDR2 is ANQGSEA. Here the CDR3 reads CSVLKPNSGNTIYF. CDR3 DNA sequence: TGCAGCGTCCTGAAACCGAACTCTGGAAACACCATATATTTT.

The chain carries TRBV27 and TRBJ1-2, with 7 bases fitting TRBD1. CDR3 length: 17 amino acids. V lost 5 bases, J lost 3 bases, and 15 bases stayed unmatched. CDR1 and CDR2 (germline): MNHEY, SMNVEV (reference sequence). CDR3 in DNA: TGTGCCAGCAGTCCCTTCTATACAGGGGAGGACCACTATGGCTACACCTTC. It codes for CASSPFYTGEDHYGYTF.

The chain has TRBV19 and TRBJ1-2; no definite D call. The germline CDR1 and CDR2 sequences are LNHDA and SQIVND (reference sequence). The CDR3 is made up of 13 amino acids. The ends were cut back, 4 bases at V and 0 bases at J, with 6 bases in the middle. For the CDR3, the DNA is TGTGCCAGTAGTACAAGTACTAACTATGGCTACACCTTC. Protein: CASSTSTNYGYTF.

With respect to this clone: Its ends do not fully match the called genes, so a read error is possible. The J gene is TRBJ1-4, the V gene TRBV23-1; D not certain. TRBV23-1 is known as an ORF, though its function is uncertain. This CDR3 contains 10 residues. DNA for the CDR3: TGCGCCAGCAGTCATGACAAACTGTTTTTT. Protein sequence: CASSHDKLFF.

CDR3 nucleotides: TGTGCCAGCAGCCAAGAGTTGGGGCAGGGAGAAAAACTGTTTTTT. Protein: CASSQELGQGEKLFF. This chain links TRBV14 with TRBJ1-4, with D maybe TRBD1 (5 bases). V was pared by 0 bases and J by 8 bases, with 13 bases between. Per germline, CDR1 SGHDN and CDR2 FVKESK. This CDR3 spans 15 amino acids.

CDR3 region: CASSPDGLVRETQYF. The CDR3 bases are TGTGCCAGTAGTCCGGACGGACTAGTGAGGGAGACCCAGTACTTC. This chain uses TRBV19 with TRBJ2-5; 7 positions match TRBD2. The J segment lost 5 bases and the V segment lost 5 bases, leaving 11 bases of the junction unmatched. The germline CDR1 and CDR2 sequences are LNHDA and SQIVND (reference sequence). This CDR3 is 15 amino acids long.

V is TRBV5-4 and J is TRBJ2-2, with 11 positions matching TRBD1. The length of the CDR3 is 17 residues. The ends lost 0 bases at V and 8 bases at J; junction bases unmatched: 9. The germline gives CDR1 SGHNT, CDR2 YYREEE (reference sequence). The CDR3: CASSLAAPGQGVGELFF. The CDR3 coding sequence is TGTGCCAGCAGCTTGGCCGCTCCGGGACAGGGGGTGGGGGAGCTGTTTTTT. The full variable domain, its missing parts supplied by reference TRBV5-4 and TRBJ2-2, is ETGVTQSPTHLIKTRGQQVTLRCSSQSGHNTVSWYQQALGQGPQFIFQYYREEENGRGNFPPRFSGLQFPNYSSELNVNALELDDSALYLCASSLAAPGQGVGELFFGEGSRLTVL.

The chain carries TRBV13 and TRBJ2-3, with no clear D. Germline loops: CDR1 PRHDT, CDR2 FYEKMQ (reference sequence). This CDR3 spans 12 amino acids. Between the trimmed V and J ends, which lost 3 bases and 6 bases, there was a span of 7 bases. The CDR3 loop is CASSLQVDTQYF. In DNA, the CDR3 is TGTGCCAGCAGCTTGCAGGTGGATACGCAGTATTTT.

This rearrangement joins TRBV19 to TRBJ1-6, with TRBD1 identical over 8 bases. The germline V gene encodes CDR1 LNHDA and CDR2 SQIVND (reference sequence). CDR3 length: 15 residues. Trimming removed 9 bases from V and 0 bases from J; junction bases left unmatched: 4. The CDR3 spells CASRTGSSYNSPLHF. For the CDR3, the DNA is TGTGCCAGCCGGACAGGGAGCTCCTATAATTCACCCCTCCACTTT.

About this clone: Other DNA sequences in this sample translate to the same CDR3. The rearrangement links TRBV27 to TRBJ1-1; D is ambiguous. Trimming took off 3 bases at V and 1 base at J, with 6 bases between the two ends. Germline lookup yields CDR1 MNHEY and CDR2 SMNVEV (reference sequence). This CDR3 has 13 residues. CDR3 coding DNA: TGTGCCAGCAGTTTTTCCGGGAACACTGAAGCTTTCTTT. Translation gives CASSFSGNTEAFF.

This CDR3 is CASSWDGDQPQHF. CDR3 DNA: TGTGCCAGCAGCTGGGACGGAGATCAGCCCCAGCATTTT. The chain links TRBV5-4 to TRBJ1-5; a possible D gene is TRBD1 (5 bases). The V and J ends lost 3 bases and 5 bases respectively, with 9 bases between them. The CDR3 loop spans 13 amino acids. Germline V gives CDR1 SGHNT, CDR2 YYREEE (reference sequence).

The chain links TRBV7-2 to TRBJ2-7; TRBD2 aligns across 13 bases. CDR1 is SGHTA and CDR2 is FQGNSA in the germline V gene. The CDR3 has 15 residues. V lost 8 bases and J lost 4; bases outside the gene matches: 8. The CDR3 spells CASVWTSGGVYEQYF. The CDR3 coding sequence is TGTGCCAGCGTTTGGACTAGCGGGGGTGTATACGAGCAGTACTTC.

The J gene is TRBJ1-5, the V gene TRBV5-8; 9 bases line up with TRBD1. Germline V gives CDR1 SGHTS, CDR2 YDEGEE. This CDR3 contains 19 residues. V shed 1 base, J shed 2 bases, and the junction held 13 bases outside the gene matches. The CDR3 here is CASSLSGTGIYRGNQPQHF. For the CDR3, the DNA is TGTGCCAGCAGCTTGTCCGGGACAGGGATTTACCGTGGCAATCAGCCCCAGCATTTT. The whole variable domain, filled in from reference TRBV5-8 and TRBJ1-5, reads EAGVTQSPTHLIKTRGQQATLRCSPISGHTSVYWYQQALGLGLQFLLWYDEGEERNRGNFPPRFSGRQFPNYSSELNVNALELEDSALYLCASSLSGTGIYRGNQPQHFGDGTRLSIL.

V and J are TRBV5-6 and TRBJ2-6; tentatively, D is TRBD1 (5 bases). Germline loops: CDR1 SGHDT, CDR2 YYEEEE. CDR3 size: 18 residues. V dropped 3 bases and J dropped 0 bases, with 16 bases sitting between them. The CDR3 reads CASSSLGRYLSGANVLTF. The DNA for the CDR3 is TGTGCCAGCAGCTCCCTGGGGCGTTACCTCTCTGGGGCCAACGTCCTGACTTTC.

The chain joins TRBV9 to TRBJ2-2, with 7 bases identical to TRBD2. The CDR3 runs to 15 residues. V lost 0 bases and J lost 5; bases outside the gene matches: 4. Germline V gene lookup returns CDR1 SGDLS and CDR2 YYNGEE. The CDR3 sequence is CASSVVVSGTGELFF. The CDR3 DNA sequence: TGTGCCAGCAGCGTAGTGGTTAGCGGGACCGGGGAGCTGTTTTTT.

The rearrangement joins TRBV5-4 to TRBJ2-7; no clear D. Per germline, CDR1 SGHNT and CDR2 YYREEE (reference sequence). With 0 bases removed from V and 2 bases from J, the gap between germline ends came to 3 bases. The CDR3 spans 12 residues. The CDR3 sequence: CASSLEAYEQYF. The CDR3 DNA reads TGTGCCAGCAGCTTGGAAGCCTACGAGCAGTACTTC.

The chain employs TRBV5-6 and TRBJ1-5; the match to TRBD1 covers 8 bases. The V and J ends lost 2 bases and 5 bases, in that order; junction bases with no gene match: 3. CDR1 is SGHDT and CDR2 is YYEEEE in the germline V gene. This CDR3 contains 14 residues. The CDR3 is CASSLQGDYQPQHF. The CDR3 nucleotides read TGTGCCAGCAGCTTACAGGGGGATTATCAGCCCCAGCATTTT.